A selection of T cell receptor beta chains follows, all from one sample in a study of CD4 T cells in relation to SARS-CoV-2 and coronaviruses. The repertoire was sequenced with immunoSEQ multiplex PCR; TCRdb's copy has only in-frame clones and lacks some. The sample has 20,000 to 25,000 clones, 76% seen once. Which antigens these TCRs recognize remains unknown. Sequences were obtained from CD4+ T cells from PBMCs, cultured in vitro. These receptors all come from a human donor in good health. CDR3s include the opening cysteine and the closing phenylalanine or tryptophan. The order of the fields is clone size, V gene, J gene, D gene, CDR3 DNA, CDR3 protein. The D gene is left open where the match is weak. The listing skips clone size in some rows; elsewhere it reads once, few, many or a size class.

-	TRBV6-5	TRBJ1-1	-	TGTGCCAGCAGTTACTCGGGGAAGGAAGCTTTCTTT	CASSYSGKEAFF
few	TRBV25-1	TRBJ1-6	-	TGTGCCAGCAGTGACCTCCGGGACCGGTATAATTCACCCCTCCACTTT	CASSDLRDRYNSPLHF
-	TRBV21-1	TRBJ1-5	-	TGTGCCAGCAGCAAACGTCAACCGAATCAGCCCCAGCATTTT	CASSKRQPNQPQHF
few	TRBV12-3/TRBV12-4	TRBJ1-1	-	TGTGCCAGCAGCAGGGGAGGAACTGAAGCTTTCTTT	CASSRGGTEAFF
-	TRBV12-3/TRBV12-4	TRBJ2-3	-	TGTGCCAGCAGTCCACCTGCAGATACGCAGTATTTT	CASSPPADTQYF
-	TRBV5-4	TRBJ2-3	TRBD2	TGTGCCAGCAGCTTGTCCGGGAGGGCCGGCGGAGATACGCAGTATTTT	CASSLSGRAGGDTQYF
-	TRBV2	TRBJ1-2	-	TGTGCCAGCAAATCGGACCGTGCTAACTATGGCTACACCTTC	CASKSDRANYGYTF
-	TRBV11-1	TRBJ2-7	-	TGTGCCAGCAGCTTAAGGGCATTTTCCTACGAGCAGTACTTC	CASSLRAFSYEQYF
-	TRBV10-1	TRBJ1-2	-	TGCGCCAGCAGTGAGAGAGGGACGGTGAGGGATGGCTACACCTTC	CASSERGTVRDGYTF
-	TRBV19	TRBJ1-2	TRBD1	TGTGCCAGCACTACCCGGACAGGGATTTATGGCTACACCTTC	CASTTRTGIYGYTF
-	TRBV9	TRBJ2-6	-	TGTGCCAGCAGCGTAGATGTCCCACCCTCTGGGGCCAACGTCCTGACTTTC	CASSVDVPPSGANVLTF
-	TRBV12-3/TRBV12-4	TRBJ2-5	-	TGTGCCAGCAGTTTTACGGACCAAGAGACCCAGTACTTC	CASSFTDQETQYF
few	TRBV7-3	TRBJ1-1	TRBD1	TGTGCCAGCAGCTTAAGACAGGGAGCAGCTTTCTTT	CASSLRQGAAFF
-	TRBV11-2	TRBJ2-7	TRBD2	TGTGCCAGCAGCTTAGTTGGGACTAGCGCAGGGGAGCAGTACTTC	CASSLVGTSAGEQYF
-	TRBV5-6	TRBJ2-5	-	TGTGCCAGCAGCTCGGGGAGAACAGGGTTGCGAGAGACCCAGTACTTC	CASSSGRTGLRETQYF
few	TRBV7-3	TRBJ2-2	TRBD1	TGTGCCAGCAGCTTAACGGGGGACAGGGGGCGTCACGGGGAGCTGTTTTTT	CASSLTGDRGRHGELFF
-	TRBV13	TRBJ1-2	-	TGTGCCAGCAGCTTAGGAATCTCCTCGGCCTATGGCTACACCTTC	CASSLGISSAYGYTF
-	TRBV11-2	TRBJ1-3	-	TGTGCCAGCAGCTTAGCGCCTGGAAACACCATATATTTT	CASSLAPGNTIYF
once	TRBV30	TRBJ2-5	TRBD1	TGTGCCTGGAATCCGGGACAGTCGTACCAAGAGACCCAGTACTTC	CAWNPGQSYQETQYF
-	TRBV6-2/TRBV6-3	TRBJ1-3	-	TGTGCCAGCAGTTACTTGGATAGGTCAACTGGAAACACCATATATTTT	CASSYLDRSTGNTIYF
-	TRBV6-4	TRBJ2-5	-	TGTGCGATCGGGGGCCTTTCCCCGGAGACCCAGTACTTC	CAIGGLSPETQYF
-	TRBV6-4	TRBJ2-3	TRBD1	TGTGCCAGCAGGAAGGGGACAGGGCCCACAGATACGCAGTATTTT	CASRKGTGPTDTQYF
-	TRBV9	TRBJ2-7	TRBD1	TGTGCCAGCAGCGCAGGATGGGGACAGAACTCCTACGAGCAGTACTTC	CASSAGWGQNSYEQYF
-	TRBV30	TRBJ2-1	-	TGTGCCTGGAGTGATAATGAGCAGTTCTTC	CAWSDNEQFF
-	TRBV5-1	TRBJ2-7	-	TGCGCCAGCAGGGGGGCTAGCGACTACGAGCAGTACTTC	CASRGASDYEQYF
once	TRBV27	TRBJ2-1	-	TGTGCCAGCAGTTTAGCTAGTACGTCCTACAATGAGCAGTTCTTC	CASSLASTSYNEQFF
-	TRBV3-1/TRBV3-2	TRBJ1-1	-	TGTGCCAGCAGCTACCCCGGGGGTCGTCAGACTGAAGCTTTCTTT	CASSYPGGRQTEAFF
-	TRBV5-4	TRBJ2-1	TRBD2	TGTGCCAGCATCAATTCTAGCGGGAGTGTGCATGAGCAGTTCTTC	CASINSSGSVHEQFF
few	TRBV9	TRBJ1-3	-	TGTGCCAGCAGCGTAGGGCTCTCTGGAAACACCATATATTTT	CASSVGLSGNTIYF
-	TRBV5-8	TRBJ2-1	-	TGTGCCAGCAGCTCCGGGACCGACGGGAGTGAGCAGTTCTTC	CASSSGTDGSEQFF
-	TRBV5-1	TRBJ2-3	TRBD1	TGCGCCAGCAGCGGGGGACAGCCCCACACAGATACGCAGTATTTT	CASSGGQPHTDTQYF
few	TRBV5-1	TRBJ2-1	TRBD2	TGCGCCAGCAGCTATAGCGGGAGTGAGGGCAATGAGCAGTTCTTC	CASSYSGSEGNEQFF
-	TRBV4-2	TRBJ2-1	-	TGTGCCAGCAGCCAAGGTTCTAGCGCGAATGAGCAGTTCTTC	CASSQGSSANEQFF
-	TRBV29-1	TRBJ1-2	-	TGCAGCGTTGAAGCCAGGGTGGCCTATGGCTACACCTTC	CSVEARVAYGYTF
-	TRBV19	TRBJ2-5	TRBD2	TGTGCCAGTAGTACCCTAATAGCGGGAGGGCCTGAGACCCAGTACTTC	CASSTLIAGGPETQYF
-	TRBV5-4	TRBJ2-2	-	TGTGCCAGCAGCTTGATGATGGCCGGGGAGCTGTTTTTT	CASSLMMAGELFF
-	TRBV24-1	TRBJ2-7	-	TGTGCCACCAGCCCTGGAGGGGGAGTCTCCTACGAGCAGTACTTC	CATSPGGGVSYEQYF
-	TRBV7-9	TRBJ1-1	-	TGTGCCAGCAGCTCAATCGACCGGGTCACTGAAGCTTTCTTT	CASSSIDRVTEAFF
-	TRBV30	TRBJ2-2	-	TGTGCCTGGAAATCCACAGGGCCCGGGGAGCTGTTTTTT	CAWKSTGPGELFF
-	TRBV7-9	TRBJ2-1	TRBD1	TGTGCCAGCAGCCAGACAGGGGATGAGCAGTTCTTC	CASSQTGDEQFF
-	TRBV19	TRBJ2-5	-	TGTGCCAGTAGTAGTGTCGGGGGCCAAGAGACCCAGTACTTC	CASSSVGGQETQYF
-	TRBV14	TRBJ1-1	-	TGTGCCAGCAGTTACCTAGGGAGGGGAGCTTTCTTT	CASSYLGRGAFF
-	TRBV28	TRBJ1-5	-	TGTGCCAGCAGTTTTTCAGGATTTGGCAATCAGCCCCAGCATTTT	CASSFSGFGNQPQHF
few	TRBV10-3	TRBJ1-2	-	TGTGCCATCGAGGGGGTGGATGGCTACACCTTC	CAIEGVDGYTF
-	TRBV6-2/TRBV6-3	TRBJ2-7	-	TGTGCCAGCAGTTACTCTTCGACAGGCGAGCAGTACTTC	CASSYSSTGEQYF
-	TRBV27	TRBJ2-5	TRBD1	TGTGCCAGCAGCTCCTCGGGACAGCTAAACAAAGAGACCCAGTACTTC	CASSSSGQLNKETQYF
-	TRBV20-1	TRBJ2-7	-	TGCAGTGCTAGAGATGGATACGAGCAGTACTTC	CSARDGYEQYF
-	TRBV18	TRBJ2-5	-	TGTGCCAGCTCACCACGTTCATCCGGGGTTGTCGATCAAGAGACCCAGTACTTC	CASSPRSSGVVDQETQYF
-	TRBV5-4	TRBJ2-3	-	TGTGCCAGCAGCTTGGACCTCGTCGATACGCAGTATTTT	CASSLDLVDTQYF
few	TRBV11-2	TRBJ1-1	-	TGTGCCAGCAGCTTAGATCAATGGGCCAGGACGAAGAACACTGAAGCTTTCTTT	CASSLDQWARTKNTEAFF
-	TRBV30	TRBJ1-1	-	TGTGCCTGGAGTAGAGTGGTCACTGAAGCTTTCTTT	CAWSRVVTEAFF
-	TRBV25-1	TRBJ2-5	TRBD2	TGTGCCAGCACCCCTGACGGGGGGGGACTGGGGGAGACCCAGTACTTC	CASTPDGGGLGETQYF
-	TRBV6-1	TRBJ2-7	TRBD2	TGTGCCAGCAGTGAAGGGACTAGCGGCCGCGCTTACTTC	CASSEGTSGRAYF
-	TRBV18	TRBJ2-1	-	TGTGCCAGCTCACCACCTGAACAGATTTACAATGAGCAGTTCTTC	CASSPPEQIYNEQFF
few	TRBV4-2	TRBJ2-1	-	TGTGCCAGCAGCCAAGCCGCGGTTCAGGGGTACAATGAGCAGTTCTTC	CASSQAAVQGYNEQFF